This T cell receptor beta chain derives from a study of T cells in Graves' hyperthyroidism and ophthalmopathy. This clonotype was found a few times. Ophthalmopathy cases scored 3 or more on the Clinical Activity Score and 4 or more on NOSPECS grade, with duration below 3 months. The CDR3 has 13 amino acids. The V gene lost 9 bases and the J gene lost 1 base, with 14 bases spanning the gap. Germline-derived CDR1 and CDR2 are SGHRS and YFSETQ. It was RNA transcripts that yielded the amplified TCR beta CDR3 regions. The TCR CDR3 first-round RT-PCR relied on the HTBI primer set. TCRdb passed the multiplex PCR reads through MiXCR, listing each CDR3 protein once. Here the sample spans 500,000 to 650,000 distinct CDR3 sequences, 15% to 20% being singletons.

The specimen sequenced was blood. The clonotype was recovered from a man aged 40-49 years with Graves' ophthalmopathy. The J gene is TRBJ2-7, the V gene TRBV5-1; a possible D gene is TRBD2 (6 bases). CDR3 coding DNA: TGCGCCACGAGGGGAGGTTCTTCCTACGAGCAGTACTTC. Translation: CATRGGSSYEQYF.